This TCR beta chain came from a study of identical twins (dated by TCRdb to the mid-2010s). Background on the whole study: To test whether fetal clonotypes persist, the study used deep sequencing on TCR alpha and beta repertoires from monozygotic twins, unrelated adults of various ages, and cord blood. To rule out contamination, the twin experiments were replicated at different times with different library preparation protocols. Here is what the overall study found, with its caveats: Because the same donors could not be followed over many years, the conclusions relied on cross-sectional statistical analysis. Excess twin sharing in beta out-of-frame sequences was weaker because fewer shared sequences lowered the signal-to-noise ratio. Compared with coincidental sharing between unrelated individuals, out-of-frame TCR alpha sequences shared between twins showed an excess of sequences with low generation probability. Out-of-frame TCR alpha sharing in monozygotic twins was systematically underestimated by recombination models, whereas sharing between unrelated individuals was in agreement with the recombination models. Fewer insertions were carried by abundant cord blood beta clonotypes; a weaker similar trend was observed in young adult naive repertoires, while no such trend was observed in memory repertoires. Invariant T cells such as MAIT and iNKT could partly confound zero-insertion analyses, though diverse VJ usage argued against this for most clonotypes.

The library came from 5' RACE. Sequenced using an Illumina HiSeq 2000. Template switching added a universal primer binding site, and the final cDNA carried a unique molecular identifier that allowed TCR cDNA molecules to be counted accurately. Specific primers in the conserved constant-segment region were used to synthesize first-strand cDNA for the TCR alpha and beta chains. To control for contamination, every cDNA library carried two barcodes: a SMART-Mk sample barcode plus Illumina barcodes. TruSeq adapter sequences along with Illumina sample barcodes were introduced in two successive PCR steps. The TCR alpha and beta cDNA libraries were sequenced on the Illumina HiSeq platform using custom primers. On the authors' methods: MiGEC was used to process raw reads and extract unique molecular identifiers, and MiXCR was used to find CDR3 positions. Recombination models were inferred per individual with the repgenHMM and IGoR tools using an EM algorithm. The analysis of shared clonotypes was done with the tcR package in R, with sharing normalized by the product of cloneset sizes. To study raw recombination free of thymic and clonal selection effects, out-of-frame nonproductive sequences were analyzed. Clones were called with MiXCR by TCRdb after fastp trimmed the public reads at Q25, and only in-frame beta chains were retained. Rows are unified per CDR3 protein, each entry keeping the most common DNA and genes. None of the V and J calls come from the authors' own analysis; TCRdb made them. The sample yields approximately 1.8 million distinct CDR3 sequences; roughly a third were counted once. Around 0.3% of the sample rests with the top ten.

Comments on this clonotype: The antigen this receptor binds is unknown. No much larger clone is present one base from it, and per-base qualities are unavailable.

All donors were healthy Caucasians. As encoded in the germline V gene (reference sequence), CDR1 is MNHNY while CDR2 is SVGAGI. The CDR3 measures 15 amino acids from cysteine to phenylalanine. Only CDR3 DNA is held: 45 bases, read in frame from base 1. Ends trimmed: V by 8 bases, J by 7 bases; bases unmatched to a gene: 14. The sequencing input was cord blood. The sequence is built from TRBV6-6 and TRBJ2-4; 7 bases in the middle match TRBD2. The receptor was derived from a newborn girl in good health. The DNA is TGTGCCAGCCTGGGCCTGGGGAGGGCCGGTAACATTCAGTACTTC. Its protein product is CASLGLGRAGNIQYF.